These T cell receptor beta chains were read from a single sample in a study of blood T cell repertoires in COVID-19. TCRdb keeps only in-frame clones here, not all; method: immunoSEQ multiplex PCR. The sample has 250,000 to 350,000 clones, just over 90% seen once. Sequencing used peripheral blood. These receptors all come from a woman in her thirties with COVID-19, enrolled during active disease. The CDR3 runs from the conserved cysteine through the conserved F or W. The D gene is left open where the match is weak. Only some rows state a clone size, as once, few, many or a class for expanded clones.

clone_size: .
j_call: TRBJ2-3
v_call: TRBV19
d_call: TRBD1
cdr3_nt: TGTGCCAGTCTAGACAGGGGGCGGACAGATACGCAGTATTTT
cdr3_aa: CASLDRGRTDTQYF

clone_size: .
j_call: TRBJ1-5
v_call: TRBV19
d_call: .
cdr3_nt: TGTGCCAGTAAAACAGGATTGTATCAGCCCCAGCATTTT
cdr3_aa: CASKTGLYQPQHF

clone_size: .
j_call: TRBJ2-7
v_call: TRBV14
d_call: TRBD1
cdr3_nt: TGTGCCAGCAGCCAGGGGCAGGGGGTGTTCTACGAGCAGTACTTC
cdr3_aa: CASSQGQGVFYEQYF

clone_size: .
j_call: TRBJ2-2
v_call: TRBV7-3
d_call: TRBD1
cdr3_nt: TGTGCCAGCAGCCAGGGGACAGGGGTGAACACCGGGGAGCTGTTTTTT
cdr3_aa: CASSQGTGVNTGELFF

clone_size: .
j_call: TRBJ2-1
v_call: TRBV6-2/TRBV6-3
d_call: TRBD2
cdr3_nt: TGTGCCAGCAGTTACTATCCGGGAGGGGGCTACAATGAGCAGTTCTTC
cdr3_aa: CASSYYPGGGYNEQFF

clone_size: .
j_call: TRBJ1-1
v_call: TRBV28
d_call: TRBD1
cdr3_nt: TGTGCCAGCAGTACACAGGGGCCCAACACTGAAGCTTTCTTT
cdr3_aa: CASSTQGPNTEAFF

clone_size: .
j_call: TRBJ2-5
v_call: TRBV15
d_call: TRBD2
cdr3_nt: TGTGCCACCCGTCCGTCGGGACTAGCGACGGAGACCCAGTACTTC
cdr3_aa: CATRPSGLATETQYF

clone_size: .
j_call: TRBJ2-7
v_call: TRBV10-3
d_call: TRBD2
cdr3_nt: TGTGCCATCAGCCTAACGACTAGCGGGAGGAATGAGCAGTACTTC
cdr3_aa: CAISLTTSGRNEQYF

clone_size: .
j_call: TRBJ1-1
v_call: TRBV13
d_call: TRBD1
cdr3_nt: TGTGCCAGCAGCTTTGGGACAGGAGATAAGCGCACTGAAGCTTTCTTT
cdr3_aa: CASSFGTGDKRTEAFF

clone_size: once
j_call: TRBJ1-6
v_call: TRBV2
d_call: TRBD1
cdr3_nt: TGTGCCAGCAGTGAAGGACAGGGGGCAGGCTCACCCCTCCACTTT
cdr3_aa: CASSEGQGAGSPLHF

clone_size: once
j_call: TRBJ2-5
v_call: TRBV28
d_call: TRBD1
cdr3_nt: TGTGCCAGCACCAAGGACAGGACGGAGACCCAGTACTTC
cdr3_aa: CASTKDRTETQYF

clone_size: .
j_call: TRBJ2-7
v_call: TRBV19
d_call: TRBD1
cdr3_nt: TGTGCCAGTGCAACAGGGGCCTACGAGCAGTACTTC
cdr3_aa: CASATGAYEQYF

clone_size: .
j_call: TRBJ2-2
v_call: TRBV25-1
d_call: .
cdr3_nt: TGTGCCAGCAGTGAATCGGTGAGGTCCACCGGGGAGCTGTTTTTT
cdr3_aa: CASSESVRSTGELFF

clone_size: .
j_call: TRBJ1-1
v_call: TRBV28
d_call: .
cdr3_nt: TGTGCCAGCAGTTTACACCTAGGATGGACTGAAGCTTTCTTT
cdr3_aa: CASSLHLGWTEAFF

clone_size: .
j_call: TRBJ1-1
v_call: TRBV7-9
d_call: .
cdr3_nt: TGTGCCAGCAGACGGGGACAAGGGAATACTGAAGCTTTCTTT
cdr3_aa: CASRRGQGNTEAFF

clone_size: .
j_call: TRBJ1-2
v_call: TRBV6-2/TRBV6-3
d_call: .
cdr3_nt: TGTGCCAGCAGTTACGCACAGGACTATAGCTACACCTTC
cdr3_aa: CASSYAQDYSYTF

clone_size: once
j_call: TRBJ2-1
v_call: TRBV18
d_call: .
cdr3_nt: TGTGCCAGCTCACCAGAGGGATCGTCCTACAATGAGCAGTTCTTC
cdr3_aa: CASSPEGSSYNEQFF

clone_size: .
j_call: TRBJ1-3
v_call: TRBV6-5
d_call: TRBD1
cdr3_nt: TGTGCCAGCAGTCGGGACAGACAAAACACCATATATTTT
cdr3_aa: CASSRDRQNTIYF

clone_size: once
j_call: TRBJ2-2
v_call: TRBV7-8
d_call: .
cdr3_nt: TGTGCCAGCAGCTTAGCGTTCAGAGCGGGGGAGCTGTTTTTT
cdr3_aa: CASSLAFRAGELFF

clone_size: .
j_call: TRBJ1-5
v_call: TRBV6-6
d_call: .
cdr3_nt: TGTGCCAGCAGTAACAGGCAGGGAAGCAATCAGCCCCAGCATTTT
cdr3_aa: CASSNRQGSNQPQHF

clone_size: .
j_call: TRBJ2-5
v_call: TRBV19
d_call: .
cdr3_nt: TGTGCCAGTAGTATAGGTCGGCAAGAGACCCAGTACTTC
cdr3_aa: CASSIGRQETQYF

clone_size: .
j_call: TRBJ2-5
v_call: TRBV10-1
d_call: TRBD2
cdr3_nt: TGCGCCAGCAGTCCGGGACTAGCGGTCCAAGAGACCCAGTACTTC
cdr3_aa: CASSPGLAVQETQYF

clone_size: .
j_call: TRBJ2-1
v_call: TRBV11-2
d_call: TRBD2
cdr3_nt: TGTGCCAGCAGCCCTGGGAAGACTAGCGGGAGGTATGGCAATGAGCAGTTCTTC
cdr3_aa: CASSPGKTSGRYGNEQFF

clone_size: .
j_call: TRBJ2-2
v_call: TRBV19
d_call: TRBD1
cdr3_nt: TGTGCCAGTAGTATAGGGATAGGACAGGGGGCAACCGGGGAGCTGTTTTTT
cdr3_aa: CASSIGIGQGATGELFF

clone_size: .
j_call: TRBJ2-3
v_call: TRBV3-1/TRBV3-2
d_call: TRBD2
cdr3_nt: TGTGCCAGCAGCCTAGCGGGAGGCACAGATACGCAGTATTTT
cdr3_aa: CASSLAGGTDTQYF

clone_size: once
j_call: TRBJ2-7
v_call: TRBV3-1/TRBV3-2
d_call: TRBD1
cdr3_nt: TGTGCCAGCAGCCACATCTCCGGGACAGGTCGAGTAGAGCAGTACTTC
cdr3_aa: CASSHISGTGRVEQYF

clone_size: .
j_call: TRBJ1-6
v_call: TRBV30
d_call: .
cdr3_nt: TGTGCCTGGAGTGACAAGGGGTATAATTCACCCCTCCACTTT
cdr3_aa: CAWSDKGYNSPLHF

clone_size: .
j_call: TRBJ2-1
v_call: TRBV12-3/TRBV12-4
d_call: .
cdr3_nt: TGTGCCAGCAGTTTTAACAGTTACAATGAGCAGTTCTTC
cdr3_aa: CASSFNSYNEQFF

clone_size: .
j_call: TRBJ2-7
v_call: TRBV30
d_call: .
cdr3_nt: TGTGCCTGGGATCAGGGCTTTAGGTCCTACGAGCAGTACTTC
cdr3_aa: CAWDQGFRSYEQYF

clone_size: .
j_call: TRBJ2-7
v_call: TRBV3-1/TRBV3-2
d_call: TRBD1
cdr3_nt: TGTGCCAGCAGCCAACGGGGACAGAGCTACGAGCAGTACTTC
cdr3_aa: CASSQRGQSYEQYF

clone_size: .
j_call: TRBJ2-5
v_call: TRBV13
d_call: .
cdr3_nt: TGTGCCAGCAGCTATACAGGGTCGGCGAAAGAGACCCAGTACTTC
cdr3_aa: CASSYTGSAKETQYF

clone_size: .
j_call: TRBJ2-3
v_call: TRBV7-2
d_call: TRBD2
cdr3_nt: TGTGCCAGCAGCGAAGGGACTAGCCTTTACACAGATACGCAGTATTTT
cdr3_aa: CASSEGTSLYTDTQYF

clone_size: .
j_call: TRBJ1-4
v_call: TRBV6-5
d_call: .
cdr3_nt: TGTGCCAGCAGGCGGACAGCCTCTAATGAAAAACTGTTTTTT
cdr3_aa: CASRRTASNEKLFF

clone_size: .
j_call: TRBJ1-6
v_call: TRBV25-1
d_call: TRBD1
cdr3_nt: TGTGCCAGCACGCAGACAGGGGGAAATTCACCCCTCCACTTT
cdr3_aa: CASTQTGGNSPLHF

clone_size: .
j_call: TRBJ2-5
v_call: TRBV18
d_call: TRBD1
cdr3_nt: TGTGCCAGCTCACCCCCGACAGGGGGCGCTGAGGAGACCCAGTACTTC
cdr3_aa: CASSPPTGGAEETQYF

clone_size: .
j_call: TRBJ1-1
v_call: TRBV10-3
d_call: TRBD1
cdr3_nt: TGTGCCATCAGTGAGTCGAGGACAGGGGGGACTGAAGCTTTCTTT
cdr3_aa: CAISESRTGGTEAFF

clone_size: .
j_call: TRBJ1-6
v_call: TRBV27
d_call: TRBD1
cdr3_nt: TGTGCACAATCCGGGACAGGGGGAAATAATTCACCCCTCCACTTT
cdr3_aa: CAQSGTGGNNSPLHF

clone_size: .
j_call: TRBJ1-2
v_call: TRBV6-5
d_call: .
cdr3_nt: TGTGCCAGCAGGCGACGACAGGACCTCTATGGCTACACCTTC
cdr3_aa: CASRRRQDLYGYTF

clone_size: .
j_call: TRBJ1-5
v_call: TRBV25-1
d_call: .
cdr3_nt: TGTGCCAGCACCCCCAGCGGGCGCAATCAGCCCCAGCATTTT
cdr3_aa: CASTPSGRNQPQHF

clone_size: .
j_call: TRBJ2-2
v_call: TRBV19
d_call: .
cdr3_nt: TGTGCCAGTAGTATAGCTTCTAGGGGGACCGGGGAGCTGTTTTTT
cdr3_aa: CASSIASRGTGELFF

clone_size: .
j_call: TRBJ2-7
v_call: TRBV10-1
d_call: TRBD2
cdr3_nt: TGCGCCAGCAGTGAGTCTGGAGCGGGAGGGGTCGACGAGCAGTACTTC
cdr3_aa: CASSESGAGGVDEQYF

clone_size: .
j_call: TRBJ1-6
v_call: TRBV28
d_call: .
cdr3_nt: TGTGCCAGCAGCACCGGGACTCCAAATTCACCCCTCCACTTT
cdr3_aa: CASSTGTPNSPLHF

clone_size: .
j_call: TRBJ2-3
v_call: TRBV3-1/TRBV3-2
d_call: TRBD2
cdr3_nt: TGTGCCAGCAGCCAAGTAGCGGGGGCGGTAGATACGCAGTATTTT
cdr3_aa: CASSQVAGAVDTQYF

clone_size: .
j_call: TRBJ2-5
v_call: TRBV25-1
d_call: TRBD2
cdr3_nt: TGTGCCAGCAGTGAATCCCTGGGGGGGGTGGAGACCCAGTACTTC
cdr3_aa: CASSESLGGVETQYF

clone_size: .
j_call: TRBJ1-2
v_call: TRBV30
d_call: TRBD1
cdr3_nt: TGTGCCTGGAGTGTACTCGGCCAGGGGGCTAACTATGGCTACACCTTC
cdr3_aa: CAWSVLGQGANYGYTF

clone_size: .
j_call: TRBJ1-2
v_call: TRBV7-9
d_call: TRBD1
cdr3_nt: TGTGCCAGCGGAGAACAGGGGGACTATGGCTACACCTTC
cdr3_aa: CASGEQGDYGYTF

clone_size: .
j_call: TRBJ2-2
v_call: TRBV9
d_call: TRBD2
cdr3_nt: TGTGCCAGCTGGGGGGGAGGAAACACCGGGGAGCTGTTTTTT
cdr3_aa: CASWGGGNTGELFF

clone_size: once
j_call: TRBJ2-7
v_call: TRBV24-1
d_call: .
cdr3_nt: TGTGCCACCAGTGACACCCCCGACAGGCCTTCCTACGAGCAGTACTTC
cdr3_aa: CATSDTPDRPSYEQYF

clone_size: .
j_call: TRBJ2-3
v_call: TRBV5-1
d_call: .
cdr3_nt: TGCGCCAGCAGCTCGACTCTGGCAACAGATACGCAGTATTTT
cdr3_aa: CASSSTLATDTQYF

clone_size: .
j_call: TRBJ2-2
v_call: TRBV6-5
d_call: .
cdr3_nt: TGTGCCAGCAGATTAGGACAGAAGACCGGGGAGCTGTTTTTT
cdr3_aa: CASRLGQKTGELFF

clone_size: .
j_call: TRBJ2-2
v_call: TRBV19
d_call: TRBD1
cdr3_nt: TGTGCCAGTAGTATATCAACGGTGGGACAGGGGATGGAGCTGTTTTTT
cdr3_aa: CASSISTVGQGMELFF

clone_size: .
j_call: TRBJ2-1
v_call: TRBV29-1
d_call: .
cdr3_nt: TGCAGCGTCCGACCAGGGGAGGAGCAGTTCTTC
cdr3_aa: CSVRPGEEQFF

clone_size: .
j_call: TRBJ1-1
v_call: TRBV19
d_call: TRBD1
cdr3_nt: TGTGCCACCAGGACAGGGAGGGAAGTTGAAGCTTTCTTT
cdr3_aa: CATRTGREVEAFF

clone_size: once
j_call: TRBJ2-7
v_call: TRBV18
d_call: .
cdr3_nt: TGTGCCAGCTCACCCTCAGGGAACTACGAGCAGTACTTC
cdr3_aa: CASSPSGNYEQYF